The clone carrying this TCR beta chain was counted once. The antigen is undetermined. The data derive from a study of T cells after yellow fever vaccination. Study-wide context: With SMART-Seq v4 Ultra Low Input, the fractions containing low cell numbers were prepared.

TCRdb re-derived calls from the 5' RACE reads in MiXCR, one entry per CDR3 protein. The data show under 600,000 distinct CDR3 sequences, 21% seen once. The CDR3 spans 15 residues. V was pared by 5 bases and J by 4 bases, with 10 bases of the junction left unmatched. Germline lookup yields CDR1 SGHTA and CDR2 FQGNSA. General study findings and limits: A limited proportion of clonotypes was detected within both the CD4 and CD8 compartments. Repertoires obtained by FACS sorting could include abundant clonotypes that entered as contaminants from the bulk population. The study re-detected most primary-vaccination clones after the booster (approximately 97% CD4, roughly 90% CD8).

The chain has TRBV7-2 and TRBJ2-5; 7 nucleotides agree with TRBD2. This clonotype was sampled from a young man who received the YFV17D yellow fever vaccine. Material: PBMCs, obtained 21 days after the first yellow fever vaccination. The CDR3 DNA sequence: TGTGCCAGCAGCAATCAGCGGGGTCCGGCAGAGACCCAGTACTTC. The encoded protein is CASSNQRGPAETQYF.